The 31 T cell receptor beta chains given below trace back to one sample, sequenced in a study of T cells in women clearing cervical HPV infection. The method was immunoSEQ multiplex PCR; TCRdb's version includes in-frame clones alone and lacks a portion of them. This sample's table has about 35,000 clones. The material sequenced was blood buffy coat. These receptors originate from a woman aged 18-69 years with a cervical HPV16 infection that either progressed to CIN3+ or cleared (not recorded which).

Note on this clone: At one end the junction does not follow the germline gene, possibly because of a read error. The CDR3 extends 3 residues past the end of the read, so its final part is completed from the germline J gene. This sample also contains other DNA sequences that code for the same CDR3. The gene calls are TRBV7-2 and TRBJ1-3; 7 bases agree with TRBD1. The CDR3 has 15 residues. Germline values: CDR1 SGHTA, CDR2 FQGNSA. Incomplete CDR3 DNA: TGTGCCAGCAGCCCTACAGGGGACTCTGGAAACACA. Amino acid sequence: CASSPTGDSGNT. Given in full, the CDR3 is CASSPTGDSGNTIYF. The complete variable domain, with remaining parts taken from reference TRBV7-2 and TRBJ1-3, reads GAGVSQSPSNKVTEKGKDVELRCDPISGHTALYWYRQSLGQGLEFLIYFQGNSAPDKSGLPSDRFSAERTGGSVSTLTIQRTQQEDSAVYLCASSPTGDSGNTIYFGEGSWLTVV.

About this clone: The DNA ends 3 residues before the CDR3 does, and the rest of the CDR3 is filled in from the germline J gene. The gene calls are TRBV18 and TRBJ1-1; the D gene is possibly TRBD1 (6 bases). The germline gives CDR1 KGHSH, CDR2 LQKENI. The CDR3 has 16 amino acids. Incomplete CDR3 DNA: TGTGCCAGCTCACCACCCGGACTCTGGGGGCAAGAGACA. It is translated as CASSPPGLWGQET. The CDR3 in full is CASSPPGLWGQETAFF.

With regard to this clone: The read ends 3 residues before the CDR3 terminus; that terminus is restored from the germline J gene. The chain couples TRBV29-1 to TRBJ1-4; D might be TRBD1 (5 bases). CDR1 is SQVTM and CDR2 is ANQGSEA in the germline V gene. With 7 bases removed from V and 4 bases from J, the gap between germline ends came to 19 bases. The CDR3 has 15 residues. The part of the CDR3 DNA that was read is TGCAGCGCCCGAAAAAGTGGGGGGAATAATGAAAAA. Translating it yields CSARKSGGNNEK. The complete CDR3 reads CSARKSGGNNEKLFF.

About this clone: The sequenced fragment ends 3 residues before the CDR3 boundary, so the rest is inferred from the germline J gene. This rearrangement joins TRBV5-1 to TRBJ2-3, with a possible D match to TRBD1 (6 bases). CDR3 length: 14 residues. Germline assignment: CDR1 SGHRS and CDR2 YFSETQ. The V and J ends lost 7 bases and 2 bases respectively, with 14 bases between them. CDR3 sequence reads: CASETGQNTDTQYF. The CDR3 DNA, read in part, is TGCGCCAGCGAAACGGGACAAAACACAGATACG.

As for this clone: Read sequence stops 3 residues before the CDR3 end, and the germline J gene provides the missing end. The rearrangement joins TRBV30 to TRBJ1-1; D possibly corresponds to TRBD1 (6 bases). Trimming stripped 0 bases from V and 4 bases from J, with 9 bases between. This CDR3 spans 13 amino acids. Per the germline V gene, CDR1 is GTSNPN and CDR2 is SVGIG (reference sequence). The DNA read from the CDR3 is TGTGCCTGGAGTGTAGAGGGGGTCACTGAA. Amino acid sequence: CAWSVEGVTE. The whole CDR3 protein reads CAWSVEGVTEAFF. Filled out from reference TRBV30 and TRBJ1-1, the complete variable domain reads SQTIHQWPATLVQPVGSPLSLECTVEGTSNPNLYWYRQAAGRGLQLLFYSVGIGQISSEVPQNLSASRPQDRQFILSSKKLLLSDSGFYLCAWSVEGVTEAFFGQGTRLTVV.

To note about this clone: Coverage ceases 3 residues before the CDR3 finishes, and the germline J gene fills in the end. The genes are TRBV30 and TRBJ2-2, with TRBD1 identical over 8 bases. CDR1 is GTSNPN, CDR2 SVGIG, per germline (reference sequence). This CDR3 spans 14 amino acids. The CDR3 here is CAWSSGTGYEKLFF. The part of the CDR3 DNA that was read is TGTGCCTGGAGTTCCGGGACAGGCTATGAAAAG.

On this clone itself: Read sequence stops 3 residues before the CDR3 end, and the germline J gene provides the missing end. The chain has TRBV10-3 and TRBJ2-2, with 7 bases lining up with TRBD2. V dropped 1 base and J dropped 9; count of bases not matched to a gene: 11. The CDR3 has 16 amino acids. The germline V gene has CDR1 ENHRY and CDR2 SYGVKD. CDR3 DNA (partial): TGTGCCATCAGTGAGTTTGCGGGGGAAACACTACGGGAG. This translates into CAISEFAGETLRE. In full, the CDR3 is CAISEFAGETLRELFF.

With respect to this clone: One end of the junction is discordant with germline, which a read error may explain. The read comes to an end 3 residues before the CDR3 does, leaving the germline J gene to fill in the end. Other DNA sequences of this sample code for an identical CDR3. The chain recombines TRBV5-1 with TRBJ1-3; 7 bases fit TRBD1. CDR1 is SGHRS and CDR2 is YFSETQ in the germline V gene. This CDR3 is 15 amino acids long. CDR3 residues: CASCPDRLSGNTIYF. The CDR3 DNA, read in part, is TGCGCCAGTTGTCCGGACAGGCTCTCTGGAAACACA.

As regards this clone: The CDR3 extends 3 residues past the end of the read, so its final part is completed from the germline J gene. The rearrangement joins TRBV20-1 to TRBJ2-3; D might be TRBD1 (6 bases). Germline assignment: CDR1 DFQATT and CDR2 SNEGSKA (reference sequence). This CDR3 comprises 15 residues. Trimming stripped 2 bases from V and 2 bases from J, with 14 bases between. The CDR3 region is CSARSGTTSTDTQYF. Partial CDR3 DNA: TGCAGTGCTAGATCCGGGACAACTTCCACAGATACG.

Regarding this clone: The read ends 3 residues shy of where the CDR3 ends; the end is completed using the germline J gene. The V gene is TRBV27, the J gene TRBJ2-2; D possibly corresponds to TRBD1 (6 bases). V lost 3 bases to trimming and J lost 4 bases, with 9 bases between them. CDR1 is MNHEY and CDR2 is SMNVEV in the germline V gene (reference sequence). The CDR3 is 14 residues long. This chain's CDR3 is CASSLDRFTGELFF. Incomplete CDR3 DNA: TGTGCCAGCAGTTTGGACAGATTCACCGGGGAG.

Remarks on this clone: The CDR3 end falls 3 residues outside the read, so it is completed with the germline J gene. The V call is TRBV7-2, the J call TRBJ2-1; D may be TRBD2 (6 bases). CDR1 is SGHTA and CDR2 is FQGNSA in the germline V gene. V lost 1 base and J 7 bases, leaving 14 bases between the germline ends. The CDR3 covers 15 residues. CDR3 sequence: CASSLGAGSVNEQFF. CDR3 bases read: TGTGCCAGCAGCTTAGGGGCGGGGTCAGTAAATGAG. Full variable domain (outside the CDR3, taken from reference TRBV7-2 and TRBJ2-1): GAGVSQSPSNKVTEKGKDVELRCDPISGHTALYWYRQSLGQGLEFLIYFQGNSAPDKSGLPSDRFSAERTGGSVSTLTIQRTQQEDSAVYLCASSLGAGSVNEQFFGPGTRLTVL.

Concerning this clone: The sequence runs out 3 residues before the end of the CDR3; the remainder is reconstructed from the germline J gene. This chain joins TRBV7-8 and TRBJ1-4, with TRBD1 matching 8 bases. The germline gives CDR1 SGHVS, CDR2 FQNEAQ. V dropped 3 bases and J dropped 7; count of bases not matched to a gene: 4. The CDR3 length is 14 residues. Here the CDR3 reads CASSFLTGGEKLFF. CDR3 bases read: TGTGCCAGCAGCTTTTTAACAGGGGGTGAAAAA.

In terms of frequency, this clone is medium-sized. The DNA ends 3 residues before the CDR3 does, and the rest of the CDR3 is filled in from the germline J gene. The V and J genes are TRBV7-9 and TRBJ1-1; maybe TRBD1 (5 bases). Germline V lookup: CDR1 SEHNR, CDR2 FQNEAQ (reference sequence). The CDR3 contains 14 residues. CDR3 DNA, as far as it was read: TGTGCCAGCAGCTTTATGGGTAGTCAGGGAGAA. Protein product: CASSFMGSQGE. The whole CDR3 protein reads CASSFMGSQGEAFF.

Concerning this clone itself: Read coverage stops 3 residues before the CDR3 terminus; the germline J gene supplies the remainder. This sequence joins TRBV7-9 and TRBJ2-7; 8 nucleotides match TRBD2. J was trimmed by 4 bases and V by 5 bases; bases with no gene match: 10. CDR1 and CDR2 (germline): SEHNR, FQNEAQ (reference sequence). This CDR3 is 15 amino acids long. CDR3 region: CASSGAGTRRYEQYF. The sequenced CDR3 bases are TGTGCCAGCAGCGGAGCCGGGACTAGACGTTACGAG.

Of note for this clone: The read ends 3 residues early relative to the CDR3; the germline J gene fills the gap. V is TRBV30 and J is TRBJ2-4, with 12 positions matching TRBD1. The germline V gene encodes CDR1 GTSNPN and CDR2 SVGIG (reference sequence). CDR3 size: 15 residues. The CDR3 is CAWSEKGQGASGQYF. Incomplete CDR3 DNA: TGTGCCTGGAGTGAAAAGGGACAGGGGGCAAGTGGT. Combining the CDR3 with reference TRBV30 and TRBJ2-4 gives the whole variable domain SQTIHQWPATLVQPVGSPLSLECTVEGTSNPNLYWYRQAAGRGLQLLFYSVGIGQISSEVPQNLSASRPQDRQFILSSKKLLLSDSGFYLCAWSEKGQGASGQYFGAGTRLSVL.

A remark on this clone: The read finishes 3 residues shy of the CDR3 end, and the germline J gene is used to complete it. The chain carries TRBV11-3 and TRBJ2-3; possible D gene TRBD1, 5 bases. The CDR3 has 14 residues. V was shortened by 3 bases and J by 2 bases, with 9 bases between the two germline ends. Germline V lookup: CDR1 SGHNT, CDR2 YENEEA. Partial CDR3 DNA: TGTGCCAGCAGCTTGGACACGACCACAGATACG. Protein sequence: CASSLDTTTDT. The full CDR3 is CASSLDTTTDTQYF.

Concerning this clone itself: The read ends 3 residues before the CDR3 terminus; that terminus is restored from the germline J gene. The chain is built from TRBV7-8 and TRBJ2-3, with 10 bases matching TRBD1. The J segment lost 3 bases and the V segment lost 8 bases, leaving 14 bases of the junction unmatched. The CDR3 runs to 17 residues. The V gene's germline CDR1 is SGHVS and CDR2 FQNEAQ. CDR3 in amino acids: CASFKRDRGFSTDTQYF. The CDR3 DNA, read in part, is TGTGCCAGCTTCAAGCGGGACAGGGGTTTTAGTACAGATACG.

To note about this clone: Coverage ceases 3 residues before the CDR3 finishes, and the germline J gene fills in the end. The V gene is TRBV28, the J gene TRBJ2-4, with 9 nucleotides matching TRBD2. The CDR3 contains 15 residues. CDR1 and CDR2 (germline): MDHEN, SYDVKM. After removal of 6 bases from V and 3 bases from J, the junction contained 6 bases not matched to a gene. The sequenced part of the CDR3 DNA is TGTGCCAGCAGGGCGGCGGGGGGGGTCAAAAACATT. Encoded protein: CASRAAGGVKNI. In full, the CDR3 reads CASRAAGGVKNIQYF.

CDR3 sequence: CASSFDTGQGNSPLHF. CDR3 DNA, as far as it was read: TGCGCCAGCAGCTTCGACACGGGACAGGGGAATTCACCC. V usage is TRBV5-1 and J usage is TRBJ1-6, with TRBD1 identical over 10 bases. The read ends 3 residues before the CDR3 terminus; that terminus is restored from the germline J gene. The J segment lost 7 bases and the V segment lost 2 bases, leaving 6 bases of the junction unmatched. Germline V gene sequence: CDR1 SGHRS, CDR2 YFSETQ. This CDR3 is 16 amino acids long. Based on the CDR3 plus reference TRBV5-1 and TRBJ1-6, the full variable domain is KAGVTQTPRYLIKTRGQQVTLSCSPISGHRSVSWYQQTPGQGLQFLFEYFSETQRNKGNFPGRFSGRQFSNSRSEMNVSTLELGDSALYLCASSFDTGQGNSPLHFGNGTRLTVT.

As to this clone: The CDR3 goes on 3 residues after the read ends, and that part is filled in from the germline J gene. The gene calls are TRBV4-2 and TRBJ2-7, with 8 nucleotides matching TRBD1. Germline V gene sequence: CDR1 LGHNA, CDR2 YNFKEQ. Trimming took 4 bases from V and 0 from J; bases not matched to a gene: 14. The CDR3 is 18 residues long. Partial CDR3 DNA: TGTGCCAGCAGCCGGCGGGCCCTCGGACAGGGAAGCTCCTACGAG. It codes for CASSRRALGQGSSYE. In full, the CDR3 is CASSRRALGQGSSYEQYF.

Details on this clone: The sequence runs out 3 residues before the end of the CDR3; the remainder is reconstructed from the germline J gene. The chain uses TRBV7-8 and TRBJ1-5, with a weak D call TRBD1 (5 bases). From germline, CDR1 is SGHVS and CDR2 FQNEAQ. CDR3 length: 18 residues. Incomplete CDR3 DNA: TGTGCCAGCAGCTCAGGAGCGACCGGGACTAAAAGCGGCGCCCCC. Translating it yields CASSSGATGTKSGAP. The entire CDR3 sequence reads CASSSGATGTKSGAPQHF.

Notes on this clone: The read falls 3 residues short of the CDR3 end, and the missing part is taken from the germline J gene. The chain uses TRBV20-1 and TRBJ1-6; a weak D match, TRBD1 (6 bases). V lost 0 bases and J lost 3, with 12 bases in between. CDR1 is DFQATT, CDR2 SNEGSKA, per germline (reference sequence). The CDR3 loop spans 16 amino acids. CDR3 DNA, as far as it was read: TGCAGTGCTAGAGAGGAGGGGGACCACTATAATTCACCC. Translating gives CSAREEGDHYNSP. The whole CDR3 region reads CSAREEGDHYNSPLHF.

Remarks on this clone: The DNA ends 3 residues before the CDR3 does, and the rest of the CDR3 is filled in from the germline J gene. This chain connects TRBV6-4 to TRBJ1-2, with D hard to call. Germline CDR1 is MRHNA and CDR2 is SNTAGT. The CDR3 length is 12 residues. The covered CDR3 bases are TGTGCCAGCAGTGACTCCGGGGTCGGC. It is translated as CASSDSGVG. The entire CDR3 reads CASSDSGVGYTF.

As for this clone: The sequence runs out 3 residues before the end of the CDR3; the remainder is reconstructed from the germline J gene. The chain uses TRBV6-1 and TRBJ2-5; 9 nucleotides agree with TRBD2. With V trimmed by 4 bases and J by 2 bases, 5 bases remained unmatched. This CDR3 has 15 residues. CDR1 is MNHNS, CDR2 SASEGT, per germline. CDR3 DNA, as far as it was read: TGTGCCAGCAGTGTTTCTAGCGGGGAGCAAGAGACC. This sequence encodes CASSVSSGEQET. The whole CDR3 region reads CASSVSSGEQETQYF.

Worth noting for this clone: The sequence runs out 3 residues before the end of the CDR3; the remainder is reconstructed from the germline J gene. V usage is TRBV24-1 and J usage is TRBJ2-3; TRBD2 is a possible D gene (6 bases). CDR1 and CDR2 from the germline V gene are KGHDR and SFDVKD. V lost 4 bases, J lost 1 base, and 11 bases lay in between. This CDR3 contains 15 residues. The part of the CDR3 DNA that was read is TGTGCCACCAGTGACCGTAGCGGAGGCACAGATACG. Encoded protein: CATSDRSGGTDT. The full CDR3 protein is CATSDRSGGTDTQYF.

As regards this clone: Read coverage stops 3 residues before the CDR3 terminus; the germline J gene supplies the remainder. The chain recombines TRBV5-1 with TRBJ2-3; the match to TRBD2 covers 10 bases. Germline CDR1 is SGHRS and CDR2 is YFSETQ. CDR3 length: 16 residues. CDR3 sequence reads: CASSHGAGGSQETQYF. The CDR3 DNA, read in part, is TGCGCCAGCAGCCACGGAGCGGGGGGGTCACAAGAGACG. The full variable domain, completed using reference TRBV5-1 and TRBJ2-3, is KAGVTQTPRYLIKTRGQQVTLSCSPISGHRSVSWYQQTPGQGLQFLFEYFSETQRNKGNFPGRFSGRQFSNSRSEMNVSTLELGDSALYLCASSHGAGGSQETQYFGPGTRLTVL.

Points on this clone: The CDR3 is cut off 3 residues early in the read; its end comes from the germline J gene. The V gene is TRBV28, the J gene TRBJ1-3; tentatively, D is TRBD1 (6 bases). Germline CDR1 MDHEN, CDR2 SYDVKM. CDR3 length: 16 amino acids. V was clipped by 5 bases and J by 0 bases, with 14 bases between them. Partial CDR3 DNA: TGTGCCAGCAGTCCGGGGGGGACAATCTCTGGAAACACC. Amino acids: CASSPGGTISGNT. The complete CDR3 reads CASSPGGTISGNTIYF.

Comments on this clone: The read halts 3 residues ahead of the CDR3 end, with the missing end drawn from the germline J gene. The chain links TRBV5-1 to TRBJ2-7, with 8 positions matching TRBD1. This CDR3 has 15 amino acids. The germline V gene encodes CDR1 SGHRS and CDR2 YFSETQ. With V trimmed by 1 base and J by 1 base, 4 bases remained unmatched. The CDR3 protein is CASSLSGGISYEQYF. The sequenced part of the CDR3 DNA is TGCGCCAGCAGCTTGTCAGGGGGCATTTCCTACGAG.

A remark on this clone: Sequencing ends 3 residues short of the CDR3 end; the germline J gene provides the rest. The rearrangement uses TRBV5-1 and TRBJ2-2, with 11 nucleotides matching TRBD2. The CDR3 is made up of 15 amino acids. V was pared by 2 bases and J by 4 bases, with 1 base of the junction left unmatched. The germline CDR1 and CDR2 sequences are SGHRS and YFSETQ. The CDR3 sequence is CASSFLAGGTGELFF. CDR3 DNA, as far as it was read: TGCGCCAGCAGCTTCCTAGCGGGAGGCACCGGGGAG. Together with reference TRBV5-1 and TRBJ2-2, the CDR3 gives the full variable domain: KAGVTQTPRYLIKTRGQQVTLSCSPISGHRSVSWYQQTPGQGLQFLFEYFSETQRNKGNFPGRFSGRQFSNSRSEMNVSTLELGDSALYLCASSFLAGGTGELFFGEGSRLTVL.

The CDR3: CASSRLDSPYGQYF. The DNA read from the CDR3 is TGTGCCAGCAGCCGCCTCGACAGCCCTTATGGT. V gene TRBV7-8 combines with J gene TRBJ2-4, with a weak D call TRBD1 (5 bases). The sequence runs out 3 residues before the end of the CDR3; the remainder is reconstructed from the germline J gene. Germline lookup yields CDR1 SGHVS and CDR2 FQNEAQ. The CDR3 sequence is 14 residues long.

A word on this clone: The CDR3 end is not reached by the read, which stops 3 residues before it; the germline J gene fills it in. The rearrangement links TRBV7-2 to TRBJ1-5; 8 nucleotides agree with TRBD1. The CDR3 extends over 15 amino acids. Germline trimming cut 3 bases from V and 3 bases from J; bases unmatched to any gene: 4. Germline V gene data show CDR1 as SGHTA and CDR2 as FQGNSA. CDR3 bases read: TGTGCCAGCAGCTTGGACAGGGCAGTCAATCAGCCC. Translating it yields CASSLDRAVNQP. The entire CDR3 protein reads CASSLDRAVNQPQHF.